Listed below are T cell receptor beta chains from one sample, sequenced in a study of cytomegalovirus exposure and HLA in healthy donors. Sequenced by immunoSEQ multiplex PCR; TCRdb stores in-frame clones only, minus some. The sample consists of about 130,000 clones, about four fifths of them appearing once. Sequences were obtained from PBMCs. Receptor source: a man in his thirties or forties in good health and CMV-seronegative. The CDR3 runs from the conserved cysteine through the conserved F or W. D genes are given only for firm matches. Clone sizes are given selectively: once, few, many, or a class where the clone is expanded.

j_call clone_size v_call d_call cdr3_nt cdr3_aa
TRBJ1-4 - TRBV2 - TGTGCCAGCGCAGCCGCGGTTCCGCTTTTT CASAAAVPLF
TRBJ2-2 - TRBV6-5 TRBD1 TGTGCCAGCAGTTACGGGACAGGGGTCGGGGAGCTGTTTTTT CASSYGTGVGELFF
TRBJ2-7 few TRBV2 - TGTGCCAGCAGGAGGGCCGGCGGGGATGAGCAGTACTTC CASRRAGGDEQYF
TRBJ1-4 - TRBV11-2 - TGTGCCAGCAGTCAGGGAGGGAGGACTAATGAAAAACTGTTTTTT CASSQGGRTNEKLFF
TRBJ1-5 - TRBV2 - TGTGCCAGCAGCCAGGGACTTAGCAATCAGCCCCAGCATTTT CASSQGLSNQPQHF
TRBJ2-1 - TRBV10-3 TRBD2 TGTGCCATAAAACCGGGACTAGCTGGTAATGAGCAGTTCTTC CAIKPGLAGNEQFF
TRBJ2-5 - TRBV7-2 - TGTGCCAGCAGCTCAGGGTTTCAAGAGACCCAGTACTTC CASSSGFQETQYF
TRBJ2-7 - TRBV5-1 TRBD1 TGCGCCAGCAGCTTACAGGGGGTCGACGAGCAGTACTTC CASSLQGVDEQYF
TRBJ2-1 - TRBV6-6 TRBD2 TGTGCCAGTAGGGCTAGCGGAGGGTCTGGTGAGCAGTTCTTC CASRASGGSGEQFF
TRBJ2-1 - TRBV9 TRBD1 TGTGCCAGCAGCGGCCAGGGGGCCGACTACAATGAGCAGTTCTTC CASSGQGADYNEQFF
TRBJ2-2 - TRBV9 - TGTGCCAGCAGCCCAGTGAACACCGGGGAGCTGTTTTTT CASSPVNTGELFF
TRBJ2-7 once TRBV5-1 TRBD1 TGCGCCAGCAGCTTCGATACCGGGACAGTCTCCTACGAGCAGTACTTC CASSFDTGTVSYEQYF
TRBJ1-6 - TRBV28 TRBD1 TGTGCCAGCAGTTTGCGACAGGGGAGGGGTTCACCCCTCCACTTT CASSLRQGRGSPLHF
TRBJ1-1 few TRBV5-1 - TGCGCCAGCAGCTTGCTGGGAGCGGGCACTGAAGCTTTCTTT CASSLLGAGTEAFF
TRBJ1-5 few TRBV12-5 - TGTGCTAGTGGTTTCGGTAGTCAGCCCCAGCATTTT CASGFGSQPQHF
TRBJ1-2 few TRBV7-9 TRBD1 TGTGCCAGCAGGCCTGACGTACAGGGGATTGAGGGCTACACCTTC CASRPDVQGIEGYTF
TRBJ2-7 - TRBV4-2 - TGTGCCAGCAGCCAAGAATGGGAGAGCTCCTACGAGCAGTACTTC CASSQEWESSYEQYF
TRBJ2-7 once TRBV11-2 - TGTGCCAGCAGCCCAGACGGGAGTACCCACGAGCAGTACTTC CASSPDGSTHEQYF
TRBJ1-2 - TRBV6-5 - TGTGCCAGCAGTTACTCGACCGGGGGGGGCGGCTACACCTTC CASSYSTGGGGYTF
TRBJ2-7 - TRBV7-9 TRBD2 TGTGCCAGCAGCTTGGCCGGGAGGGAATACGAGCAGTACTTC CASSLAGREYEQYF
TRBJ2-5 - TRBV2 TRBD2 TGTGCCAGCAGTGGGGGGGGGTGGGAGACCCAGTACTTC CASSGGGWETQYF
TRBJ1-1 few TRBV7-3 - TGTGCCAGCAGCTTAATGGCAGGGAACACTGAAGCTTTCTTT CASSLMAGNTEAFF
TRBJ1-1 - TRBV5-6 - TGTGCCAGCAGCTTGGAATGGCCAGGGCCAAACACTGAAGCTTTCTTT CASSLEWPGPNTEAFF
TRBJ2-7 few TRBV18 TRBD1 TGTGCCAGCTCACCAAACCGGGACAGCTCCTACGAGCAGTACTTC CASSPNRDSSYEQYF
TRBJ1-1 - TRBV2 - TGTGCCAGCAGTGTAGGGGGGGTCAGCACTGAAGCTTTCTTT CASSVGGVSTEAFF
TRBJ1-2 - TRBV2 TRBD1 TGTGCCAGCATCCCCGGGACAGGGTTTTATGGCTACACCTTC CASIPGTGFYGYTF
TRBJ2-5 - TRBV2 - TGTGCCAGCAGTGAGGCCCGAATTGTGCGGGAGACCCAGTACTTC CASSEARIVRETQYF
TRBJ2-7 - TRBV6-5 - TGTGCCAGCAGTTACTCTGCAGGCGTATCCTACGAGCAGTACTTC CASSYSAGVSYEQYF
TRBJ2-7 - TRBV5-1 TRBD2 TGCGCCAGCAGCTCGGGACTAGCGGGAATGAACGAGCAGTACTTC CASSSGLAGMNEQYF
TRBJ1-1 - TRBV2 TRBD1 TGTGCCAGCCATATTAACAGGGGTTTCGGTGAAGCTTTCTTT CASHINRGFGEAFF
TRBJ2-7 - TRBV2 - TGTGCCAGCAGTGAAATTACTCGGGGGGAGCAGTACTTC CASSEITRGEQYF
TRBJ2-3 - TRBV4-3 TRBD2 TGCGCCAGCAGCCTGGGGTTGGCGGGGGGGGTTGATACGCAGTATTTT CASSLGLAGGVDTQYF
TRBJ1-5 - TRBV7-9 - TGTGCCAGCAGCCTCCCCCGTCAGCCCCAGCATTTT CASSLPRQPQHF
TRBJ2-7 - TRBV5-1 TRBD2 TGCGCCAGCAGCGCTGGGACTAGCGGGGGCTACGAGCAGTACTTC CASSAGTSGGYEQYF
TRBJ2-7 - TRBV6-5 - TGTGCCAGCAGTTCCCTGAGCAGGTCCCTCTCCTACGAGCAGTACTTC CASSSLSRSLSYEQYF
TRBJ2-1 - TRBV5-1 TRBD2 TGCGCCAGCAGCCCGACTAGCGGGAGCTACAATGAGCAGTTCTTC CASSPTSGSYNEQFF
TRBJ2-7 few TRBV4-3 TRBD1 TGCGCCAGCAGCCCCCGACAGGGGGCTTACGAGCAGTACTTC CASSPRQGAYEQYF
TRBJ2-4 - TRBV7-2 TRBD1 TGTGCCAGCAGGCCGACAGGGGGCCTAGCCAAAAACATTCAGTACTTC CASRPTGGLAKNIQYF
TRBJ1-2 - TRBV5-6 TRBD1 TGTGCCAGCAGCGAAGGGACAGTCTATGGCTACACCTTC CASSEGTVYGYTF
TRBJ2-3 - TRBV30 - TGTGCCTGGAGTGTCGGGGGGCAGTCAGATACGCAGTATTTT CAWSVGGQSDTQYF
TRBJ2-1 - TRBV19 TRBD2 TGTGCCAGTAGTATAGGCGGGAGTCGATCCTACAATGAGCAGTTCTTC CASSIGGSRSYNEQFF
TRBJ2-2 - TRBV7-9 TRBD1 TGTGCCAGCAGCACCGGACAGGGGTATTCCGGGGAGCTGTTTTTT CASSTGQGYSGELFF
TRBJ2-7 few TRBV4-1 TRBD1 TGCGCCAGCAGCTTCCGGGACAGGGGCCCCTACGAGCAGTACTTC CASSFRDRGPYEQYF
TRBJ2-7 few TRBV5-6 TRBD2 TGTGCCAGCAGCTGGCGGGGGGTGCACGAGCAGTACTTC CASSWRGVHEQYF
TRBJ1-5 - TRBV11-2 - TGTGCCAGCAGCTGGGGGGGCAATCAGCCCCAGCATTTT CASSWGGNQPQHF
TRBJ1-1 few TRBV10-3 TRBD1 TGTGCCATAACCTTCGACAGGGACACTGAAGCTTTCTTT CAITFDRDTEAFF
TRBJ1-4 few TRBV25-1 TRBD1 TGTGCCAGCAGTGATCCGGGACAGGGGTCTCGGGAAAAACTGTTTTTT CASSDPGQGSREKLFF
TRBJ2-2 - TRBV28 - TGTGCCAGCAGTTCATACAGGGAATCCACCGGGGAGCTGTTTTTT CASSSYRESTGELFF